This TCR beta chain is from a study of cytomegalovirus exposure and HLA in healthy donors. General study findings and limits: A missense variant in DCLRE1C was later tied to TCR beta V- and J-gene trimming.

CDR3 size: 15 residues. Germline V gene data show CDR1 as LGHNA and CDR2 as YNFKEQ. It was with 60 Vbeta and 13 Jbeta primers that the PCR ran. Measured with immunoSEQ multiplex PCR; TCRdb has only the in-frame clones, and not every one. This table has about 200,000 clones, about 86% appearing once. A remark on this clone: Its antigen remains unidentified. An end of the junction differs from the germline gene, which may be a read error.

The rearrangement joins TRBV4-2 to TRBJ2-2; a possible D gene is TRBD2 (5 bases). The specimen sequenced was PBMCs. The source is a man aged 40-55 years in good health and CMV-seropositive. CDR3 residues: CVSSQVAGVTGELFF. CDR3 bases: TGTGTCAGCAGCCAAGTGGCGGGTGTTACCGGGGAGCTGTTTTTT.